Given below is one T cell receptor beta chain in context. The antigen remains unidentified. These data come from a study of long-term antiretroviral therapy in people with HIV. Study-wide results and limits: Diversity measured after ART increased yet remained under transplant donor controls. Information on adherence, resistance and therapy changes was unavailable.

Run at survey level, the immunoSEQ assay was version v3.0. Repertoires were generated with immunoSEQ multiplex PCR, while TCRdb's copy carries only in-frame clones and drops some. Altogether around 20,000 clones are present, around 80% being singletons, with the ten largest covering 6.5% to 7.5%. The receptor's source is a man aged 45-65 years with HIV. The material sequenced was unsorted PBMCs, taken 2.2 years after starting antiretroviral therapy.

This chain's CDR3 is CATTDLLGQPQHF. The CDR3 region has the DNA TGTGCCACAACCGACCTTCTGGGTCAGCCCCAGCATTTT. This rearrangement joins TRBV19 to TRBJ1-5; D unresolved. V lost 10 bases to trimming and J lost 6 bases, with 16 bases between them. CDR1 and CDR2 from the germline V gene are LNHDA and SQIVND (reference sequence). This CDR3 is built from 13 residues. The full variable domain, rest sourced from reference TRBV19 and TRBJ1-5, is DGGITQSPKYLFRKEGQNVTLSCEQNLNHDAMYWYRQDPGQGLRLIYYSQIVNDFQKGDIAEGYSVSREKKESFPLTVTSAQKNPTAFYLCATTDLLGQPQHFGDGTRLSIL.